These T cell receptor beta chains were read from a single sample in a study of blood T cells in healthy people across ages. Using its own MiXCR run on the 5' RACE reads, TCRdb lists one record per CDR3 protein. The sample records 1.8 million or so distinct CDR3 sequences, around 42% being singletons. The specimen sequenced was blood. These receptors came from a human donor in good health. Each CDR3 is given with its conserved first and last residue. A D gene is named only where the DNA matches it firmly. Size is stated for part of the rows, as once, few or many counts, or as a class when the clone is expanded.

clone size: -; J gene: TRBJ1-2; D gene: -; V gene: TRBV10-3; CDR3 protein: CAISELTGTYGYTF; CDR3 DNA: TGTGCCATCAGTGAGCTCACCGGGACCTATGGCTACACCTTC
clone size: -; J gene: TRBJ1-5; D gene: -; V gene: TRBV7-8; CDR3 protein: CASSRFEDQPQHF; CDR3 DNA: TGTGCCAGCAGCCGGTTCGAGGATCAGCCCCAGCATTTT
clone size: few; J gene: TRBJ2-3; D gene: TRBD1; V gene: TRBV29-1; CDR3 protein: CSVEGTGTDTQYF; CDR3 DNA: TGCAGCGTCGAGGGGACAGGCACAGATACGCAGTATTTT
clone size: -; J gene: TRBJ2-7; D gene: TRBD2; V gene: TRBV11-1; CDR3 protein: CASSPKGTSGGYEQYF; CDR3 DNA: TGTGCCAGCAGCCCCAAAGGGACTAGCGGAGGCTACGAGCAGTACTTC
clone size: -; J gene: TRBJ2-7; D gene: -; V gene: TRBV10-3; CDR3 protein: CAISLQGGDEQYF; CDR3 DNA: TGTGCCATCAGCCTTCAGGGGGGGGACGAGCAGTACTTC
clone size: -; J gene: TRBJ1-2; D gene: -; V gene: TRBV28; CDR3 protein: CASSLQRQSHRYGHTF; CDR3 DNA: TGTGCCAGCAGTCTCCAGCGACAGTCCCATCGGTATGGCCACACCTTC
clone size: -; J gene: TRBJ1-1; D gene: -; V gene: TRBV20-1; CDR3 protein: CSASGGRILTEAFF; CDR3 DNA: TGCAGTGCTAGTGGTGGAAGGATTTTAACTGAAGCTTTCTTT
clone size: many; J gene: TRBJ1-1; D gene: -; V gene: TRBV6-5; CDR3 protein: CASNEGGRTEAFF; CDR3 DNA: TGTGCCAGCAACGAAGGGGGGAGAACTGAAGCTTTCTTT
clone size: once; J gene: TRBJ2-4; D gene: -; V gene: TRBV7-2; CDR3 protein: CASSLAQMGIQYF; CDR3 DNA: TGTGCCAGCAGCTTAGCCCAGATGGGCATTCAGTACTTC
clone size: few; J gene: TRBJ2-1; D gene: TRBD2; V gene: TRBV7-2; CDR3 protein: CASSSQRGAAYNEQFF; CDR3 DNA: TGTGCCAGCAGCTCCCAGCGGGGGGCCGCCTACAATGAGCAGTTCTTC
clone size: many; J gene: TRBJ1-2; D gene: -; V gene: TRBV6-5; CDR3 protein: CASSTGFGTNYGYTF; CDR3 DNA: TGTGCCAGCAGCACAGGGTTCGGAACTAACTATGGCTACACCTTC
clone size: -; J gene: TRBJ1-4; D gene: -; V gene: TRBV5-1; CDR3 protein: CASSLEGNEKLFF; CDR3 DNA: TGCGCCAGCAGCTTGGAGGGGAATGAAAAACTGTTTTTT
clone size: -; J gene: TRBJ2-5; D gene: -; V gene: TRBV9; CDR3 protein: CASSERVRETQYF; CDR3 DNA: TGTGCCAGCAGCGAAAGGGTCCGGGAGACCCAGTACTTC
clone size: -; J gene: TRBJ2-7; D gene: -; V gene: TRBV7-8; CDR3 protein: CASSLVVGNYEQYF; CDR3 DNA: TGTGCCAGCAGCTTAGTTGTTGGAAACTACGAGCAGTACTTC
clone size: -; J gene: TRBJ1-1; D gene: -; V gene: TRBV7-8; CDR3 protein: CASSQRMTMNTEAFF; CDR3 DNA: TGTGCCAGCAGCCAACGAATGACAATGAACACTGAAGCTTTCTTT
clone size: -; J gene: TRBJ1-4; D gene: -; V gene: TRBV6-2/TRBV6-3; CDR3 protein: CASKDPGATNEKLFF; CDR3 DNA: TGTGCCAGCAAAGACCCTGGGGCCACTAATGAAAAACTGTTTTTT
clone size: few; J gene: TRBJ2-2; D gene: -; V gene: TRBV9; CDR3 protein: CASSVRQGSSTGELFF; CDR3 DNA: TGTGCCAGCAGCGTCCGTCAGGGGAGTAGTACCGGGGAGCTGTTTTTT
clone size: -; J gene: TRBJ2-2; D gene: TRBD1; V gene: TRBV9; CDR3 protein: CASSVVGQGAGELFF; CDR3 DNA: TGTGCCAGCAGCGTAGTTGGACAGGGGGCCGGGGAGCTGTTTTTT
clone size: -; J gene: TRBJ1-5; D gene: -; V gene: TRBV21-1; CDR3 protein: CASTTTDSNQPQHF; CDR3 DNA: TGTGCCAGCACGACGACAGATAGCAATCAGCCCCAGCATTTT
clone size: -; J gene: TRBJ1-2; D gene: -; V gene: TRBV12-3/TRBV12-4; CDR3 protein: CTSSDGLNYGYTF; CDR3 DNA: TGTACCAGCAGTGATGGACTTAACTATGGCTACACCTTC
clone size: -; J gene: TRBJ1-1; D gene: -; V gene: TRBV10-3; CDR3 protein: CAITSGVGTEAFF; CDR3 DNA: TGTGCCATAACCTCAGGGGTGGGCACTGAAGCTTTCTTT
clone size: -; J gene: TRBJ1-2; D gene: TRBD1; V gene: TRBV6-5; CDR3 protein: CASSRGTAPSFYGYTF; CDR3 DNA: TGTGCCAGCAGCCGTGGGACAGCCCCTTCATTCTATGGCTACACCTTC
clone size: few; J gene: TRBJ2-5; D gene: TRBD1; V gene: TRBV10-3; CDR3 protein: CAISDTGGSATQYF; CDR3 DNA: TGTGCCATCAGTGACACAGGGGGCTCAGCGACCCAGTACTTC
clone size: once; J gene: TRBJ2-3; D gene: -; V gene: TRBV7-2; CDR3 protein: CASRLSYPTDTQYF; CDR3 DNA: TGTGCCAGCAGGCTTTCCTACCCCACAGATACGCAGTATTTT
clone size: -; J gene: TRBJ2-7; D gene: TRBD2; V gene: TRBV20-1; CDR3 protein: CSANGLAGGCYEQYF; CDR3 DNA: TGCAGTGCAAATGGACTAGCGGGGGGGTGCTACGAGCAGTACTTC
clone size: -; J gene: TRBJ2-1; D gene: TRBD2; V gene: TRBV9; CDR3 protein: CASSGGTSGNNEQFF; CDR3 DNA: TGTGCCAGCAGCGGAGGGACTAGCGGTAACAATGAGCAGTTCTTC
clone size: -; J gene: TRBJ1-2; D gene: -; V gene: TRBV6-2/TRBV6-3; CDR3 protein: CASSYIGADGYTF; CDR3 DNA: TGTGCCAGCAGTTATATCGGTGCGGATGGCTACACCTTC
clone size: many; J gene: TRBJ2-7; D gene: TRBD1; V gene: TRBV28; CDR3 protein: CASSAPGQPYEQYF; CDR3 DNA: TGTGCCAGCAGTGCACCGGGACAGCCCTACGAGCAGTACTTC
clone size: -; J gene: TRBJ1-2; D gene: -; V gene: TRBV7-9; CDR3 protein: CASSFEVTGYTF; CDR3 DNA: TGTGCCAGCAGCTTCGAGGTAACGGGCTACACCTTC
clone size: few; J gene: TRBJ2-3; D gene: TRBD2; V gene: TRBV29-1; CDR3 protein: CSVALSGGTGDTQYF; CDR3 DNA: TGCAGCGTTGCTCTTAGCGGGGGGACCGGAGATACGCAGTATTTT
clone size: -; J gene: TRBJ2-3; D gene: TRBD2; V gene: TRBV12-3/TRBV12-4; CDR3 protein: CASSLWGLAGGSSTDTQYF; CDR3 DNA: TGTGCCAGCAGTTTATGGGGACTAGCGGGGGGATCCTCCACAGATACGCAGTATTTT
clone size: -; J gene: TRBJ1-1; D gene: -; V gene: TRBV7-6; CDR3 protein: CASSLYGLSATEAFF; CDR3 DNA: TGTGCCAGCAGCCTATACGGACTATCTGCCACTGAAGCTTTCTTT
clone size: -; J gene: TRBJ2-7; D gene: TRBD1; V gene: TRBV6-5; CDR3 protein: CASTDRGGEQYF; CDR3 DNA: TGTGCCAGCACCGACAGGGGGGGCGAGCAGTACTTC
clone size: few; J gene: TRBJ1-1; D gene: -; V gene: TRBV10-3; CDR3 protein: CAIRTGQNTEAFF; CDR3 DNA: TGTGCTATCAGGACGGGACAGAACACTGAAGCTTTCTTT
clone size: -; J gene: TRBJ2-3; D gene: -; V gene: TRBV5-1; CDR3 protein: CASSLDRSGPDTQYF; CDR3 DNA: TGCGCCAGCAGCTTGGACAGAAGTGGGCCAGATACGCAGTATTTT
clone size: -; J gene: TRBJ2-1; D gene: TRBD2; V gene: TRBV6-2/TRBV6-3; CDR3 protein: CASTLTSPLVGSEQFF; CDR3 DNA: TGTGCCAGCACTTTGACTAGCCCATTAGTTGGCAGTGAGCAGTTCTTC
clone size: -; J gene: TRBJ2-1; D gene: TRBD1; V gene: TRBV25-1; CDR3 protein: CASSDHRGRGDDEQFF; CDR3 DNA: TGTGCCAGCAGTGACCACAGGGGGCGAGGTGATGATGAGCAGTTCTTC
clone size: -; J gene: TRBJ1-5; D gene: -; V gene: TRBV6-5; CDR3 protein: CASSPERFQPQHF; CDR3 DNA: TGTGCCAGCAGTCCTGAGAGGTTTCAGCCCCAGCATTTT
clone size: few; J gene: TRBJ2-1; D gene: -; V gene: TRBV12-3/TRBV12-4; CDR3 protein: CASSFIYPLNEQFF; CDR3 DNA: TGTGCCAGCAGTTTTATCTACCCCCTCAATGAGCAGTTCTTC
clone size: few; J gene: TRBJ2-5; D gene: -; V gene: TRBV7-2; CDR3 protein: CASSLAGTIRQETQYF; CDR3 DNA: TGTGCCAGCAGCTTAGCGGGGACGATTCGCCAAGAGACCCAGTACTTC
clone size: few; J gene: TRBJ2-3; D gene: -; V gene: TRBV3-1; CDR3 protein: CASSQLRGRGTDTQYF; CDR3 DNA: TGTGCCAGCAGCCAACTGAGGGGGAGAGGGACAGATACGCAGTATTTT
clone size: few; J gene: TRBJ2-3; D gene: TRBD2; V gene: TRBV20-1; CDR3 protein: CSALPGGAGDLTDTQYF; CDR3 DNA: TGCAGTGCTCTCCCCGGTGGGGCGGGGGACCTCACAGATACGCAGTATTTT
clone size: many; J gene: TRBJ2-5; D gene: -; V gene: TRBV4-3; CDR3 protein: CASSPDRSSWETQYF; CDR3 DNA: TGCGCCAGCAGCCCGGATAGGTCCAGTTGGGAGACCCAGTACTTC
clone size: -; J gene: TRBJ1-5; D gene: TRBD1; V gene: TRBV12-3/TRBV12-4; CDR3 protein: CASSREGQVSNQPQHF; CDR3 DNA: TGTGCCAGCAGCCGCGAGGGACAGGTCAGCAATCAGCCCCAGCATTTT
clone size: -; J gene: TRBJ2-7; D gene: TRBD1; V gene: TRBV6-1; CDR3 protein: CASMGSGGFYEQYF; CDR3 DNA: TGTGCCAGCATGGGATCAGGGGGCTTCTACGAGCAGTACTTC
clone size: -; J gene: TRBJ1-2; D gene: -; V gene: TRBV10-3; CDR3 protein: CAIRGTDDGYTF; CDR3 DNA: TGTGCCATCAGGGGGACGGACGATGGCTACACCTTC
clone size: few; J gene: TRBJ2-7; D gene: -; V gene: TRBV5-1; CDR3 protein: CASSPQADSYEQYF; CDR3 DNA: TGCGCCAGCAGCCCCCAGGCAGACTCCTACGAGCAGTACTTC
clone size: -; J gene: TRBJ2-3; D gene: -; V gene: TRBV27; CDR3 protein: CASTPFGYPDTQYF; CDR3 DNA: TGTGCCAGCACCCCGTTCGGGTATCCAGATACGCAGTATTTT
clone size: few; J gene: TRBJ2-1; D gene: TRBD1; V gene: TRBV24-1; CDR3 protein: CATSDSGTAQETQFF; CDR3 DNA: TGTGCCACCAGTGATTCCGGGACAGCACAAGAGACCCAGTTCTTC
clone size: few; J gene: TRBJ1-4; D gene: -; V gene: TRBV2; CDR3 protein: CASSDLAGLGEKLFF; CDR3 DNA: TGTGCCAGCAGTGATTTGGCCGGGTTGGGTGAAAAACTGTTTTTT
clone size: -; J gene: TRBJ2-1; D gene: -; V gene: TRBV29-1; CDR3 protein: CSVDWSVEETQFF; CDR3 DNA: TGCAGCGTTGACTGGTCGGTTGAAGAGACCCAGTTCTTC
clone size: few; J gene: TRBJ2-1; D gene: -; V gene: TRBV7-2; CDR3 protein: CASSPFTRYLGYNEQFF; CDR3 DNA: TGTGCCAGCAGCCCCTTCACACGCTATCTGGGGTACAATGAGCAGTTCTTC